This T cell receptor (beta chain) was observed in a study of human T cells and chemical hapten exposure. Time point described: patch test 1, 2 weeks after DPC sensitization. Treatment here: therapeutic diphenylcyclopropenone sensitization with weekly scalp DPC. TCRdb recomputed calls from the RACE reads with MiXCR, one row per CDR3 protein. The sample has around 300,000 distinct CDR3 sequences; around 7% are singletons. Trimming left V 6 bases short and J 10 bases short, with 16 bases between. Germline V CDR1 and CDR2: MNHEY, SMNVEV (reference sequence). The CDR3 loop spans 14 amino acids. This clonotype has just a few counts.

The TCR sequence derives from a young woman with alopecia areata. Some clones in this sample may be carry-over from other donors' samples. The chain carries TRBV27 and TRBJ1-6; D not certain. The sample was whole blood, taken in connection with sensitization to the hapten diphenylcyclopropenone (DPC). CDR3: CASSWGGNRSPLHF. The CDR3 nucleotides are TGTGCCAGCAGCTGGGGAGGGAACCGGTCACCCCTCCACTTT.